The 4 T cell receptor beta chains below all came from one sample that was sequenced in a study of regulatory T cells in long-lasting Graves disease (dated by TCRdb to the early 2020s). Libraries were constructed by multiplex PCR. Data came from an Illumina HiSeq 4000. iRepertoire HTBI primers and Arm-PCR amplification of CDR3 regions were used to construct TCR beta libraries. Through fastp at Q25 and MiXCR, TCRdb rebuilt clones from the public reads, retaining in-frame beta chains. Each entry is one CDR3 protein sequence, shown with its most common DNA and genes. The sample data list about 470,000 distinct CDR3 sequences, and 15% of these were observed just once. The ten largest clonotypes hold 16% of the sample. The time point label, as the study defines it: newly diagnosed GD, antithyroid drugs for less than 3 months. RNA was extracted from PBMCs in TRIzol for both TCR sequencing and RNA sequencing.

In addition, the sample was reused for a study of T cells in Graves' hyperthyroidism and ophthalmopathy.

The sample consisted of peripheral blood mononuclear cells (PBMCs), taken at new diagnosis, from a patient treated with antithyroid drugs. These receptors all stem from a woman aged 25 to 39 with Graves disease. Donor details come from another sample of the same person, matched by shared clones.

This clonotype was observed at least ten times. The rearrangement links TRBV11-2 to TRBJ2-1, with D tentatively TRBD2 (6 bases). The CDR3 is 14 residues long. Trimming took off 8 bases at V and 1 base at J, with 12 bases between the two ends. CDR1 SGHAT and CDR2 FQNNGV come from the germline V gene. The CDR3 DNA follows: TGTGCCAGCCTGAGGAGGGCTTCCTACAATGAGCAGTTCTTC. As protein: CASLRRASYNEQFF.

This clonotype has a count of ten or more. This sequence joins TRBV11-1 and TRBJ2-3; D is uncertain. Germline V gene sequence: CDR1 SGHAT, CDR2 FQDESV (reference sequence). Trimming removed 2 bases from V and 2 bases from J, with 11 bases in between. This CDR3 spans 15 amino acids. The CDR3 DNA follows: TGTGCCAGCAGCTTATCCAGAGCTATCACAGATACGCAGTATTTT. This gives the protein CASSLSRAITDTQYF.

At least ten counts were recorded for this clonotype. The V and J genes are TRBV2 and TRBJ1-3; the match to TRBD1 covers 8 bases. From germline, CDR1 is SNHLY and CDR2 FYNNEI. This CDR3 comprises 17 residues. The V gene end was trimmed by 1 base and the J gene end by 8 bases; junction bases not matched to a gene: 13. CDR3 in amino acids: CASSEDGTGPHPHTIYF. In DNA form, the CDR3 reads TGTGCCAGCAGTGAAGACGGGACAGGCCCCCATCCACACACCATATATTTT.

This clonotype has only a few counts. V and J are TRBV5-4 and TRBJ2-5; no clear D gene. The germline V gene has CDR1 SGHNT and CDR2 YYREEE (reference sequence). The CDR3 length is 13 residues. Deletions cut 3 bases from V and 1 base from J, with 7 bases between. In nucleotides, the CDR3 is TGTGCCAGCAGCTCACATGGCCAAGAGACCCAGTACTTC. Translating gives CASSSHGQETQYF. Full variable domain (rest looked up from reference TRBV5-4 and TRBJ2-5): ETGVTQSPTHLIKTRGQQVTLRCSSQSGHNTVSWYQQALGQGPQFIFQYYREEENGRGNFPPRFSGLQFPNYSSELNVNALELDDSALYLCASSSHGQETQYFGPGTRLLVL.